The next 2 T cell receptor beta chains were all read from a single sample in a study of blood T cell repertoires in COVID-19. Assay: immunoSEQ multiplex PCR; the TCRdb copy retains only in-frame clones and omits some. The data show fewer than 700,000 clones, around 90% seen once. Sequences were obtained from peripheral blood. The receptors were sampled from a woman between 50 and 59 years old with COVID-19, enrolled during active disease.

This chain connects TRBV3-1 (or the pseudogene TRBV3-2) to TRBJ1-2; D perhaps matches TRBD1 (6 bases). The germline V gene encodes CDR1 LGHDT and CDR2 YNNKEL (reference sequence). This CDR3 has 13 amino acids. V lost 5 bases and J lost 4, with 11 bases in between. The CDR3 loop reads CASSSLQGYGYTF. For the CDR3, the DNA is TGTGCCAGCAGCTCATTACAGGGCTATGGCTACACCTTC.

There are a few counts of this clone. This rearrangement joins TRBV19 to TRBJ2-1; 9 bases are shared with TRBD2. Losses at the gene ends were 7 bases for V and 9 bases for J; bases not matched to a gene: 10. The CDR3 is 14 amino acids. In germline, CDR1 is LNHDA, CDR2 SQIVND (reference sequence). The CDR3 nucleotides are TGTGCCAGTACTAGCGGGGTCGAGGGCAGTGAGCAGTTCTTC. Residues: CASTSGVEGSEQFF. The entire variable domain, with the rest obtained from reference TRBV19 and TRBJ2-1, is as follows: DGGITQSPKYLFRKEGQNVTLSCEQNLNHDAMYWYRQDPGQGLRLIYYSQIVNDFQKGDIAEGYSVSREKKESFPLTVTSAQKNPTAFYLCASTSGVEGSEQFFGPGTRLTVL.